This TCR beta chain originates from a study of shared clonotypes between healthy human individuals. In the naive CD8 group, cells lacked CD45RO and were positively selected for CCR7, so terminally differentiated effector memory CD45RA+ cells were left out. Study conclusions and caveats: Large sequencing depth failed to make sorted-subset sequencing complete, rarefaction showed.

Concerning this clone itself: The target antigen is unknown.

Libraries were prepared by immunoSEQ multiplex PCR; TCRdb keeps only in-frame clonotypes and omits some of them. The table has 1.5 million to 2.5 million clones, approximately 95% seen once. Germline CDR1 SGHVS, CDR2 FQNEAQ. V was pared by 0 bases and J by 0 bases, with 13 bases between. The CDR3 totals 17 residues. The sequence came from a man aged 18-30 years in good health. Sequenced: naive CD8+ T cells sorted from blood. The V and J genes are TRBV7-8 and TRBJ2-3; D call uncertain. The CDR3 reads CASSLAMIASSTDTQYF. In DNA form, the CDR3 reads TGTGCCAGCAGCTTAGCGATGATAGCCTCTAGCACAGATACGCAGTATTTT.